Each of the 21 T cell receptor beta chains below was sequenced from the same sample in a study of Ad26.COV2.S vaccination and SARS-CoV-2 variants. TCRdb's table, derived via immunoSEQ multiplex PCR, lists solely in-frame clones and lacks some. The sample consists of 380,000 or so clones, about 80% of them appearing once. Documented treatment: some 19 received Ad26.COV2.S at low or high dose, single or two shots; about 5 received placebo; per-sample allocation not given. All samples were drawn on day 63, counting from the first vaccine or placebo injection. The material sequenced was peripheral blood, taken in a trial of Ad26.COV2.S vaccine versus placebo. The receptors stem from a person aged 18-65 years who received the Ad26.COV2.S COVID-19 vaccine or a placebo.

The V gene is TRBV19, the J gene TRBJ1-3; D gene uncertain. The germline gives CDR1 LNHDA, CDR2 SQIVND (reference sequence). The CDR3 covers 13 residues. Between the trimmed V and J ends, which lost 3 bases and 4 bases, there was a span of 7 bases. Written as DNA, the CDR3 is TGTGCCAGTAGTATTAACGGGGGAAACACCATATATTTT. It encodes CASSINGGNTIYF. Looking up the rest from reference TRBV19 and TRBJ1-3 gives the full variable domain: DGGITQSPKYLFRKEGQNVTLSCEQNLNHDAMYWYRQDPGQGLRLIYYSQIVNDFQKGDIAEGYSVSREKKESFPLTVTSAQKNPTAFYLCASSINGGNTIYFGEGSWLTVV.

The chain joins TRBV18 to TRBJ2-1; 7 bases agree with TRBD2. CDR1 is KGHSH, CDR2 LQKENI, per germline. The CDR3 runs to 16 residues. The junction had 10 bases not matched to a gene; V was cut back by 3 bases and J by 5 bases. The CDR3 loop is CASSPLRGSGDNEQFF. The CDR3 nucleotides read TGTGCCAGCTCACCCTTGCGGGGGTCGGGAGACAATGAGCAGTTCTTC.

The genes are TRBV30 and TRBJ2-1; 8 nucleotides match TRBD2. From germline, CDR1 is GTSNPN and CDR2 SVGIG (reference sequence). V was pared by 0 bases and J by 3 bases, with 4 bases of the junction left unmatched. The CDR3 runs to 15 residues. CDR3 in amino acids: CAWSVILADYNEQFF. DNA of the CDR3: TGTGCCTGGAGTGTAATACTAGCGGACTACAATGAGCAGTTCTTC.

The rearrangement uses TRBV11-3 and TRBJ1-4, with D perhaps TRBD1 (5 bases). CDR1 and CDR2 (germline): SGHNT, YENEEA. The CDR3 runs to 14 residues. The ends were cut back, 3 bases at V and 7 bases at J, with 12 bases in the middle. The CDR3 is CASSFNGASEKLFF. CDR3 in DNA: TGTGCCAGCAGCTTCAACGGGGCTTCTGAAAAACTGTTTTTT.

The gene calls are TRBV15 and TRBJ2-1, with D unresolved. The CDR3 is made up of 13 amino acids. V was trimmed by 5 bases and J by 8 bases, leaving 13 bases between them. Germline values: CDR1 LNHNV, CDR2 YYDKDF (reference sequence). The CDR3 spells CATSAEGMDEQFF. The DNA of the CDR3 is TGTGCCACCAGCGCAGAAGGGATGGATGAGCAGTTCTTC.

Worth noting for this clone: Other DNA sequences in the sample encode the same CDR3. The chain is built from TRBV18 and TRBJ1-5; D is ambiguous. CDR1 KGHSH and CDR2 LQKENI come from the germline V gene. The CDR3 extends over 15 amino acids. The ends were cut back, 1 base at V and 0 bases at J, with 7 bases in the middle. The CDR3 region is CASSPQGNSNQPQHF. Here the CDR3 DNA reads TGTGCCAGCTCACCACAGGGAAATAGCAATCAGCCCCAGCATTTT.

This chain joins TRBV18 and TRBJ1-2, with no clear D. The CDR3 runs to 16 residues. Germline V gives CDR1 KGHSH, CDR2 LQKENI. V was trimmed by 4 bases and J by 6 bases, leaving 21 bases between them. This CDR3 reads CASSRTAADGKDGYTF. The DNA of the CDR3 is TGTGCCAGCTCACGGACGGCGGCGGACGGGAAAGATGGCTACACCTTC.

This clone was seen once. One junction end disagrees with the germline gene, perhaps due to a read error. This chain joins TRBV9 and TRBJ2-5; TRBD2 agrees at 10 bases. The CDR3 consists of 14 residues. The germline gives CDR1 SGDLS, CDR2 YYNGEE. CDR3 nucleotides: TGTGCCAGCAGCGTAGAACTAGCGGGACCAGGTCTAGACTTC. Protein product: CASSVELAGPGLDF.

This chain joins TRBV2 and TRBJ1-2, with D perhaps TRBD1 (5 bases). CDR3 length: 16 residues. Trimming left V 4 bases short and J 2 bases short, with 17 bases between. Germline V gene lookup returns CDR1 SNHLY and CDR2 FYNNEI. CDR3 loop: CASSAGRVPLNYGYTF. The DNA of the CDR3 is TGTGCCAGCAGTGCGGGCAGGGTCCCCTTAAACTATGGCTACACCTTC.

The rearrangement uses TRBV19 and TRBJ2-5; 9 bases map to TRBD2. Germline V CDR1 and CDR2: LNHDA, SQIVND (reference sequence). Losses at the gene ends were 4 bases for V and 5 bases for J; bases not matched to a gene: 8. The CDR3 is made up of 15 amino acids. CDR3 DNA sequence: TGTGCCAGTAGTAGCGGGAGGGCCTCTCGGGAGACCCAGTACTTC. Residues: CASSSGRASRETQYF.

The chain is built from TRBV15 and TRBJ2-3; unclear D gene. From germline, CDR1 is LNHNV and CDR2 YYDKDF (reference sequence). V was shortened by 5 bases and J by 14 bases, with 23 bases between the two germline ends. The CDR3 contains 14 residues. CDR3 loop: CATSPSRANPIRYF. The CDR3 DNA follows: TGTGCCACCAGCCCGTCCCGGGCTAACCCGATAAGGTATTTT.

The CDR3 DNA reads TGTGCCAGCAGCAGCCGCTATGGCTACACCTTC. It specifies CASSSRYGYTF. The V call is TRBV7-9, the J call TRBJ1-2; no clear D gene. V was shortened by 5 bases and J by 4 bases, with 5 bases between the two germline ends. This CDR3 is 11 amino acids long. In germline, CDR1 is SEHNR, CDR2 FQNEAQ (reference sequence).

The chain recombines TRBV5-1 with TRBJ2-1; 11 nucleotides match TRBD2. The germline CDR1 and CDR2 sequences are SGHRS and YFSETQ. The CDR3 has 16 residues. V shed 4 bases, J shed 4 bases, and the junction held 7 bases outside the gene matches. The CDR3, as DNA: TGCGCCAGCAGCACCCGCACTAGCGGGGGATACAATGAGCAGTTCTTC. It is translated as CASSTRTSGGYNEQFF.

V and J are TRBV7-9 and TRBJ2-5; no reliable D call. The CDR3 runs 13 residues. Trimming cost V 1 base and J 7 bases, with 10 bases left between them. Germline V CDR1 and CDR2: SEHNR, FQNEAQ (reference sequence). This CDR3 is CASSLGSRGTQYF. The CDR3 nucleotides read TGTGCCAGCAGCTTAGGGTCACGCGGGACCCAGTACTTC.

A note on this clone: A much larger clone sits a single nucleotide away, making a read error possible. The gene calls are TRBV12-3 or TRBV12-4 and TRBJ2-7; maybe TRBD2 (5 bases). V was trimmed by 4 bases and J by 2 bases, leaving 6 bases between them. The CDR3 is made up of 12 amino acids. The CDR3 region has the DNA TGTGCCAGCAGTTCCGGGACCTACGAGCAGTACTTC. Protein: CASSSGTYEQYF.

V gene TRBV11-3 combines with J gene TRBJ2-1; 11 bases are shared with TRBD1. J was trimmed by 6 bases and V by 3 bases; bases with no gene match: 4. The germline V gene has CDR1 SGHNT and CDR2 YENEEA. There are 15 residues in the CDR3. CDR3 bases: TGTGCCAGCAGCTTGCACGGGACAGGGGGCAATGAGCAGTTCTTC. Its protein product is CASSLHGTGGNEQFF.

The chain couples TRBV7-8 to TRBJ2-5; D is uncertain. Trimming left V 3 bases short and J 5 bases short, with 10 bases between. The CDR3 has 13 amino acids. Germline assignment: CDR1 SGHVS and CDR2 FQNEAQ. The CDR3 protein is CASSFGRVETQYF. The CDR3 DNA reads as TGTGCCAGCAGCTTCGGTAGGGTGGAGACCCAGTACTTC.

This chain connects TRBV6-5 to TRBJ2-2; D not certain. The CDR3 is 13 amino acids. The V end was cut by 6 bases, the J end by 0 bases, with 5 bases between. Germline CDR1 reads MNHEY; CDR2 reads SVGAGI. As DNA, the CDR3 is TGTGCCAGCAGCAATACGAACACCGGGGAGCTGTTTTTT. Amino acids: CASSNTNTGELFF.

The chain joins TRBV15 to TRBJ2-7; 10 positions agree with TRBD1. The length of the CDR3 is 14 residues. Germline trimming cut 8 bases from V and 5 bases from J; bases unmatched to any gene: 9. Germline values: CDR1 LNHNV, CDR2 YYDKDF (reference sequence). DNA of the CDR3: TGTGCCACCCAAGACAGGGGGCGCCCCGACGAGCAGTACTTC. This codes for CATQDRGRPDEQYF.

The genes are TRBV3-1 (or the pseudogene TRBV3-2) and TRBJ2-7; possible D gene TRBD1, 6 bases. V lost 1 base, J lost 6 bases, and 16 bases lay in between. In germline, CDR1 is LGHDT, CDR2 YNNKEL (reference sequence). The CDR3 spans 15 residues. This chain's CDR3 is CASSQVVQGNGEQYF. Here the CDR3 DNA reads TGTGCCAGCAGCCAAGTGGTCCAGGGGAATGGCGAGCAGTACTTC.

This chain links TRBV7-2 with TRBJ2-7, with 9 bases identical to TRBD2. The CDR3 is 15 residues long. Germline V lookup: CDR1 SGHTA, CDR2 FQGNSA. Trimming at V came to 1 base and at J to 4 bases, leaving 5 bases not matched to a gene. The CDR3 nucleotides read TGTGCCAGCAGCTTAGTGGCGGGGGGGGAATACGAGCAGTACTTC. It is translated as CASSLVAGGEYEQYF.